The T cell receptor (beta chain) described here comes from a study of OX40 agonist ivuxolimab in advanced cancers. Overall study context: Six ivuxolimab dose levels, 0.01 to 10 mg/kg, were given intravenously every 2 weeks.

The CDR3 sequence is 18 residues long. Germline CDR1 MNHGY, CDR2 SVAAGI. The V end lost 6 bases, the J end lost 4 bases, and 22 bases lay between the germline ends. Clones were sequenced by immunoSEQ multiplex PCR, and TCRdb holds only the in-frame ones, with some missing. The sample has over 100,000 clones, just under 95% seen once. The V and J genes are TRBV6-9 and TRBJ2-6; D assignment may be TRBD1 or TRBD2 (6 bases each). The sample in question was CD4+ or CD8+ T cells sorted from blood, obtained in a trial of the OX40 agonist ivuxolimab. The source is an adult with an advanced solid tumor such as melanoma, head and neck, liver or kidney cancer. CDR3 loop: CASRQAGPTGSGANVLTF. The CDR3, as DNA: TGTGCCAGCAGACAGGCGGGACCCACAGGGAGCGGGGCCAACGTCCTGACTTTC.